Listed below are T cell receptor beta chains from one sample, sequenced in a study of CD8 T cells in ankylosing spondylitis. TCRdb re-derived calls from the 5' RACE reads in MiXCR, one entry per CDR3 protein. This repertoire shows about 800,000 distinct CDR3 sequences, roughly 12% found once; its top ten account for less than 0.65%. Input material: blood, either unsorted or a sorted T cell fraction (not recorded which). The source of these receptors is a male donor with ankylosing spondylitis. Each CDR3 is given with its conserved first and last residue. Fields, in order: V gene, clone size, J gene, D gene, CDR3 DNA, CDR3 protein. The D gene is left open where the match is weak. Size is omitted from some rows. Given values are once, few, many or a class for expanded clones.

>TRBV2|NA|TRBJ1-4|NA
TGTGCCAGCAGTGAAAGGGGTCGGGCCAACGAAAAACTGTTTTTT
CASSERGRANEKLFF
>TRBV29-1|many|TRBJ2-2|TRBD1
TGCAGCGTTGAAGATCGGGGACAGGGGCGACCCGGGGAGCTGTTTTTT
CSVEDRGQGRPGELFF
>TRBV20-1|NA|TRBJ2-5|TRBD2
TGCAGTGCTGTAGCGGGCCGGGAGGAGACCCAGTACTTC
CSAVAGREETQYF
>TRBV15|few|TRBJ2-1|NA
TGTGCCACCAGCAGGGCACTTGGCAGGAGTTCCTACAATGAGCAGTTCTTC
CATSRALGRSSYNEQFF
>TRBV27|few|TRBJ2-7|TRBD2
TGTGCCAGCAGTTCCCGCGTGGGAGGGGAGGTGTTTACGTACGAGCAGTACTTC
CASSSRVGGEVFTYEQYF
>TRBV6-1|few|TRBJ1-1|NA
TGTGCCAGCAGTGAATCGGGGTATGGTGCAGCTTTCTTT
CASSESGYGAAFF
>TRBV20-1|NA|TRBJ1-1|TRBD1
TGCAGTGCTAGAGAGCCAGGGGGATTTAACACTGAAGCTTTCTTT
CSAREPGGFNTEAFF
>TRBV29-1|few|TRBJ2-3|TRBD2
TGCAGCGTTAGCAGCGGGAGAGGGAATGGAGATACGCAGTATTTT
CSVSSGRGNGDTQYF
>TRBV4-1|few|TRBJ2-7|NA
TGCGCCAGCAGCCAAGAAAGGACAGGAGGGATATACGAGCAGTACTTC
CASSQERTGGIYEQYF
>TRBV10-3|NA|TRBJ1-4|NA
TGTGCCATCAGCCCAACACCCCGTAATGAAAAACTGTTTTTT
CAISPTPRNEKLFF
>TRBV20-1|NA|TRBJ2-1|TRBD2
TGCAGTGCTAGTAACGGACTAGCGCAGTTCTTC
CSASNGLAQFF
>TRBV10-3|few|TRBJ2-5|TRBD1
TGTGCCATCAGAGACGACAGGGAAGGGACCCAGTACTTC
CAIRDDREGTQYF
>TRBV7-2|few|TRBJ1-2|TRBD1
TGTGCCAGCAGCTTAACCAGGGGGATTAGCTATGGCTACACCTTC
CASSLTRGISYGYTF
>TRBV4-3|few|TRBJ2-7|TRBD1
TGCGCCAGCAGCCAGGGCCGACAGGGTAAGAAGGGGGAGCAGTACTTC
CASSQGRQGKKGEQYF
>TRBV20-1|many|TRBJ1-1|NA
TGCAGTGCTAGCGACACCGTGCCTATGGGAGCTTTCTTT
CSASDTVPMGAFF
>TRBV20-1|many|TRBJ1-5|NA
TGCAGTGCTAGAGTACAGGTCGGTCAGCCCCAGCATTTT
CSARVQVGQPQHF
>TRBV20-1|NA|TRBJ2-3|TRBD2
TGCAGTGCTAGAGATGCCCAGCGGGGGGGCACAGATACGCAGTATTTT
CSARDAQRGGTDTQYF
>TRBV20-1|many|TRBJ1-1|NA
TGCAGTGCAGCTCATCAGTCGGGGACTGAAGCTTTCTTT
CSAAHQSGTEAFF
>TRBV7-2|many|TRBJ1-2|NA
TGTGCCAGCAGCCTACACGGGCTGAACTATGGCTACACCTTC
CASSLHGLNYGYTF
>TRBV5-5|NA|TRBJ2-5|NA
TGTGCCAGCAGCTTGGCCGTCAGGTTTGAGACCCAGTACTTC
CASSLAVRFETQYF
>TRBV29-1|many|TRBJ2-7|TRBD1
TGCAGCGCCTCGACAGGGGAGTACGAGCAGTACTTC
CSASTGEYEQYF
>TRBV7-2|NA|TRBJ1-5|TRBD1
TGTGCCAGCAGCCTGTGGGGACAGGGGGTTAATCAGCCCCAGCATTTT
CASSLWGQGVNQPQHF
>TRBV4-2|many|TRBJ2-1|NA
TGTGCCAGCAGCCAAGCTCAGGGACCAGTGTTTGAGCAGTTCTTC
CASSQAQGPVFEQFF
>TRBV20-1|few|TRBJ1-4|NA
TGCAGTGCCCCTAAACAGGGTGAAAAACTGTTTTTT
CSAPKQGEKLFF
>TRBV5-1|few|TRBJ2-7|NA
TGCGCCAGCAGCGCCCTCGACGGGGCCGAGCAGTACTTC
CASSALDGAEQYF
>TRBV10-3|many|TRBJ1-2|NA
TGTGCCATCAGTGAGTCGGGGGCTAACTATGGCTACACCTTC
CAISESGANYGYTF
>TRBV24-1|few|TRBJ1-5|TRBD1
TGTGCCACCAGTGACTCCGGGACAGATAGCAATCAGCCCCAGCATTTT
CATSDSGTDSNQPQHF
>TRBV6-1|NA|TRBJ1-1|NA
TGTGCCAGCAGTGGCTTGGGGGCGAAGGGCATTCTGAACACTGAAGCTTTCTTT
CASSGLGAKGILNTEAFF
>TRBV29-1|many|TRBJ2-1|NA
TGCAGCTCCCGCCGGGACTCGTCTCCTACAGAGCAGTTCTTC
CSSRRDSSPTEQFF
>TRBV12-3/TRBV12-4|NA|TRBJ2-1|TRBD2
TGTGCCAGCAGACTAGCGGGAGGCAACAATGAGCAGTTCTTC
CASRLAGGNNEQFF
>TRBV6-5|many|TRBJ1-5|NA
TGTGCCAGCAGTTACTCGACCCGCAATAGCAATCAGCCCCAGCATTTT
CASSYSTRNSNQPQHF
>TRBV4-1|NA|TRBJ1-6|NA
TGCGCCAGCACCACCCGTGCCGGGGAAGGTTACTATAATTCACCCCTCCACTTT
CASTTRAGEGYYNSPLHF
>TRBV5-6|NA|TRBJ2-4|NA
TGTGCCAGCAGCCTACGGTCTGTATCCAAAAACATTCAGTACTTC
CASSLRSVSKNIQYF
>TRBV5-1|NA|TRBJ1-1|TRBD1
TGCGCCAGCAGCCGAATTGGACAGGAGCTTGAAGCTTTCTTT
CASSRIGQELEAFF
>TRBV20-1|many|TRBJ2-3|NA
TGCAGTGCAACTGGACCAGGGGATACGCAGTATTTT
CSATGPGDTQYF
>TRBV4-1|NA|TRBJ2-7|NA
TGCGCCAGCAGCCAAGTCTCTTTGACCTACGAGCAGTACTTC
CASSQVSLTYEQYF
>TRBV3-1|few|TRBJ1-3|NA
TGTGCCAGCAGCCCCGGGAGTGCGGGAAACACCATATATTTT
CASSPGSAGNTIYF
>TRBV5-5|NA|TRBJ1-6|TRBD1
TGTGCCAGCAGCTGGGAAAGGAGACAGGGTAACTCACCCCTCCACTTT
CASSWERRQGNSPLHF
>TRBV2|NA|TRBJ2-7|NA
TGTGCCAGCAGTGTAGGAACTAGTCAGGCCTACGAGCAGTACTTC
CASSVGTSQAYEQYF
>TRBV29-1|NA|TRBJ2-3|NA
TGCAGCGTCACAGGGTCAGATACGCAGTATTTT
CSVTGSDTQYF